This entry is about one T cell receptor beta chain. The target antigen is unknown. This record comes from a study of STAT5B mutations in CD4+ large granular lymphocyte leukemia. Study outcomes and limitations: No patients shared main leukemic clonotypes, though roughly 27% appeared at low frequency elsewhere. Without putative leukemic clones, patient CD4-sorted repertoires remained more clonal than healthy CD4+ repertoires. Without HLA matching, higher CD4+ than CD8+ T-LGLL clonality could reflect small sample size.

Data came from immunoSEQ multiplex PCR; TCRdb stores just in-frame clones and leaves some out. The table shows about 34,000 clones, with about 91% occurring only once. Germline V gives CDR1 LNHDA, CDR2 SQIVND (reference sequence). V shed 9 bases, J shed 5 bases, and the junction held 15 bases outside the gene matches. This CDR3 is built from 16 residues. This chain joins TRBV19 and TRBJ1-2; 10 nucleotides agree with TRBD1. The material sequenced was CD4+ T cells from blood buffy coats. The receptor was isolated from a human donor in good health. The CDR3 here is CASLATGTGVYYGYTF. In DNA form, the CDR3 reads TGTGCCAGCCTCGCTACCGGGACAGGGGTCTATTATGGCTACACCTTC.